This TCR beta chain was recovered during a study of blood T cell repertoires in COVID-19. Study context: Both acute and convalescent COVID-19 samples were obtained from the United States, Italy and Spain.

The CDR3 has 15 residues. The germline gives CDR1 SGHVS, CDR2 FNYEAQ. Trimming at V came to 2 bases and at J to 6 bases, leaving 3 bases not matched to a gene. Using immunoSEQ multiplex PCR, the repertoire was profiled, and TCRdb retains in-frame clones only, with some absent. The sample has 150,000 or so clones, approximately 80% seen once. This chain links TRBV7-6 with TRBJ2-2; 10 bases fit TRBD1. The specimen sequenced was peripheral blood. This clonotype was sampled from a man in his 70s who had recovered from COVID-19. In DNA, the CDR3 is TGTGCCAGCAGCTTAATTGGGACAGGGGCCGGGGAGCTGTTTTTT. As protein: CASSLIGTGAGELFF.